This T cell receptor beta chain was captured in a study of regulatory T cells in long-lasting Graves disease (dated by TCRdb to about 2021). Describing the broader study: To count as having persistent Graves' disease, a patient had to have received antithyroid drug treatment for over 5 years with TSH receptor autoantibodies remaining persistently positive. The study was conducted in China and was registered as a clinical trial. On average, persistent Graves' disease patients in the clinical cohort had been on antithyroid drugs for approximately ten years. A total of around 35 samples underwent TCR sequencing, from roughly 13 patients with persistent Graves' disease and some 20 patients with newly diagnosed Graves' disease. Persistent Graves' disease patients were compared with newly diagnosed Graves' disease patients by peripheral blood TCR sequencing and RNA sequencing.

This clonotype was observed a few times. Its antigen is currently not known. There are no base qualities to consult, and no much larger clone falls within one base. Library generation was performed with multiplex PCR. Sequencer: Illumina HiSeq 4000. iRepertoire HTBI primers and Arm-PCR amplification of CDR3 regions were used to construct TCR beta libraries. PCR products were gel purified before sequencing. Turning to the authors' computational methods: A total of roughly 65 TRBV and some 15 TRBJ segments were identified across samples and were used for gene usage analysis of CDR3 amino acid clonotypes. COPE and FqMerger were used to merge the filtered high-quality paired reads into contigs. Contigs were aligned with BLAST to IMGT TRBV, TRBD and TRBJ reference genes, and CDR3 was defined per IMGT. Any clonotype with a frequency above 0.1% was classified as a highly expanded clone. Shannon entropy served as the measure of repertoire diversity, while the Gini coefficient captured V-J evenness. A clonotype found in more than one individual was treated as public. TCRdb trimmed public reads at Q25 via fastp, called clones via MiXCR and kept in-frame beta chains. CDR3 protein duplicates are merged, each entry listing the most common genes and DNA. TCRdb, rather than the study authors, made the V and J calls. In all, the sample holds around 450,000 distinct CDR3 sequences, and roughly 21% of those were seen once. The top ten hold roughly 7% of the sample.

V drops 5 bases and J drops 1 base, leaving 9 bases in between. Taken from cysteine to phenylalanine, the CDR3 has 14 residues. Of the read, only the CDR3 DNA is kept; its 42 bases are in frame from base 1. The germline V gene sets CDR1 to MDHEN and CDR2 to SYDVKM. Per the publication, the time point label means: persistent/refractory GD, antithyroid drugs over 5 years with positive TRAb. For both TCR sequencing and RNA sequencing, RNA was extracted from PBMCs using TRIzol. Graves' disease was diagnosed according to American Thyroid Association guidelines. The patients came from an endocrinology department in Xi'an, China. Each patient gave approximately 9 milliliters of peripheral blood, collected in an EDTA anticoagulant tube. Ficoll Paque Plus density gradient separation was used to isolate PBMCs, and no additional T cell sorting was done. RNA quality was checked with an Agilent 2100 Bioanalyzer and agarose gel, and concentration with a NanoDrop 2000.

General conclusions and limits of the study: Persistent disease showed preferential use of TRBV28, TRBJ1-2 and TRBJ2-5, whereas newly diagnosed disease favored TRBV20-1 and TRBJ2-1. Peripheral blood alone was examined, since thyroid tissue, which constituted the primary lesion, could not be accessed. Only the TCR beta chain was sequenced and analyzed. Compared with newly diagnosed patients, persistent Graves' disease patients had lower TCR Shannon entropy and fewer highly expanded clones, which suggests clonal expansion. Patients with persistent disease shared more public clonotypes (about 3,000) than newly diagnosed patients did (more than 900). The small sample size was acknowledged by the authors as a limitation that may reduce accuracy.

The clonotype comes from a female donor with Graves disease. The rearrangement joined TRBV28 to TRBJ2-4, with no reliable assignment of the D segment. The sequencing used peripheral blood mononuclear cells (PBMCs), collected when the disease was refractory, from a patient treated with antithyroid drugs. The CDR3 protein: CASSNVVAKNIQYF. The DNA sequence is TGTGCCAGCAGTAATGTGGTTGCCAAAAACATTCAGTACTTC.